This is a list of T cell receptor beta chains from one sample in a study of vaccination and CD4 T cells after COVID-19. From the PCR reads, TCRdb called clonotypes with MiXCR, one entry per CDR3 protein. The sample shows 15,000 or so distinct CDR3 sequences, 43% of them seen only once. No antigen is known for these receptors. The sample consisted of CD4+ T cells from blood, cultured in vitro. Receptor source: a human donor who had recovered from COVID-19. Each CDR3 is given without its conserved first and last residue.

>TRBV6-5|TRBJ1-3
ASSYSTSTPGNTIY
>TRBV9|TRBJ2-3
ASSDRNRGLAGGGTQY
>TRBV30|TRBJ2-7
AWSVLDKSEQY
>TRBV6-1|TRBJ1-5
ASSPGVQPQH
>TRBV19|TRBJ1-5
ASSITAYSNQPQH
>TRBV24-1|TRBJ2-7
ATSDPRTRTYEQY
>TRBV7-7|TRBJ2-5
ASSLGSNIQETQY
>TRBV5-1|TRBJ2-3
ASSQTLGTSGGRVRDTQY
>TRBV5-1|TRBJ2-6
ASRHGTGDSGANVLT
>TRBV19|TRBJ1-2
ASSIGSGDRYGYT
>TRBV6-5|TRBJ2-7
ASSYSRVGGEQY
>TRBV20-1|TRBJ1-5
SASVTLRGSNQPQH
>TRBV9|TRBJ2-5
ASSAGTIAETQY
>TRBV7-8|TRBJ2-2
ASSLGTGEYSGELF
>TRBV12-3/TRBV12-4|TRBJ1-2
ASHRRGSDGYT
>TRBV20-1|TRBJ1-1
SAADRGTEAF
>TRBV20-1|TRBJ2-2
SAPTGSGELF
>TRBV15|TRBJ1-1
ATSRELGRNTEAF
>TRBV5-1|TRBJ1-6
ASRPTGGGDNSPLH
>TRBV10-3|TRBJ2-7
AISGPFRDSTSYEQY
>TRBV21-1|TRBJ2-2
ASSILDWASGRAGELF
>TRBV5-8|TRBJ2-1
ASSWRLAGGPNEQF
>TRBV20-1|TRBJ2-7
SAMGVADYYEQY
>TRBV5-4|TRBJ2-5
ASSLVGSGQAQETQY
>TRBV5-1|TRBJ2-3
ASSPGSTDTQY
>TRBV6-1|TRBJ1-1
ASSGGFTEAF
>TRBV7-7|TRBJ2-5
ASGGAGGQETQY
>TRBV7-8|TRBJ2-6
ASSPSRAGANVLT
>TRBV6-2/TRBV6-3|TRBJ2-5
ASMTVWETQY
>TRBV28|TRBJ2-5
ASRRGVQETQY
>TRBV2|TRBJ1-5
ASSEGVRGNDQPQH
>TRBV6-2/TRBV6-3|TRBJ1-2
ASSYSLTGVKDGYT
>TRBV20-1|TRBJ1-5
SAREATSQH
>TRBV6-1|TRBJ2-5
ASRGRSQETQY
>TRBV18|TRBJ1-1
ASSLDLNTEAF
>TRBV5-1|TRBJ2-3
ASSAGQDSDTQY
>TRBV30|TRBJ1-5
AWSGGPNQPQH
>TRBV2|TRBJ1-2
ASSWGQGNYGYT
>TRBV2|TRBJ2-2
ASSDLQGALNTGELF
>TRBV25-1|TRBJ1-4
ASSRQGNEKLF
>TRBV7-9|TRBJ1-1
ASSLKGGAEAF
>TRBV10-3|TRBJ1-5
AISESGDQPQH
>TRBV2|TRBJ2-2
ACTGIGELF